These 25 T cell receptor beta chains were all obtained from the same sample, sequenced in a study of tissue T cells after allogeneic stem cell transplantation. The sample's time point: mouse harvest day 7 after allogeneic transplant. Tail vein injection delivered 10^7 T-cell-depleted bone marrow cells and 10^6 splenic CD5+ T cells. Generated by immunoSEQ multiplex PCR, the TCRdb table keeps only in-frame clones and is missing some. Among roughly 9,700 clones listed, approximately 45% were seen once. Sequenced sample: gut tissue. These receptors were taken from a female BALB/c mouse given C57BL/6 T cells with graft-versus-host disease after an allogeneic hematopoietic cell transplant.

By share of the sample, this clone is medium-sized. Gene names are the mouse ones. Read coverage stops 1 residue before the CDR3 terminus; the germline J gene supplies the remainder. The chain employs TRBV17 and TRBJ1-3; 8 nucleotides align to TRBD1. Germline CDR1 reads MNHDT; CDR2 reads YYDKIL. V gave up 6 bases and J gave up 0 bases; unmatched junction bases: 4. The CDR3 sequence is 15 residues long. The part of the CDR3 DNA that was read is TGTGCTAGCAGACACAGGGGGTTTTCTGGAAATACGCTCTAT. Translation: CASRHRGFSGNTLY. The whole CDR3 is CASRHRGFSGNTLYF.

A remark on this clone: Here the gene names and germline are mouse. The observed sequence ends 1 residue before the CDR3 terminus, with the missing tail filled in from the germline J gene. This rearrangement joins TRBV5 to TRBJ2-5; 8 nucleotides match TRBD2. Germline trimming cut 4 bases from V and 0 bases from J; bases unmatched to any gene: 3. Germline V gene data show CDR1 as LGHNA and CDR2 as YNLKQL (reference sequence). The CDR3 loop spans 15 amino acids. This chain's CDR3 is CASSPDWGNQDTQYF. CDR3 DNA (partial): TGTGCCAGCAGCCCCGACTGGGGCAACCAAGACACCCAGTAC.

About this clone: These gene names are mouse names. From the germline J gene comes the end of the CDR3, since the read stops 1 residue before it. The chain combines TRBV13-1 with TRBJ2-5; D not resolved. This CDR3 has 13 residues. Trimming took off 3 bases at V and 0 bases at J, with 5 bases between the two ends. Looked up from germline, CDR1 is NSHNY and CDR2 is SYGAGN. The CDR3 loop reads CASSVVNQDTQYF. The CDR3 DNA, read in part, is TGTGCCAGCAGTGTGGTTAACCAAGACACCCAGTAC.

As regards this clone: Genes and germline are mouse. Read sequence stops 1 residue before the CDR3 end, and the germline J gene provides the missing end. The rearrangement joins TRBV31 to TRBJ1-4, with 10 bases identical to TRBD1. This CDR3 contains 13 residues. Germline CDR1 GKSSPN, CDR2 SITVG. V shed 5 bases, J shed 5 bases, and the junction held 2 bases outside the gene matches. The covered CDR3 bases are TGTGCCTGGGACAGGGGGCGGAACGAAAGATTATTT. Translating gives CAWDRGRNERLF. The whole CDR3 protein reads CAWDRGRNERLFF.

Remarks on this clone: Here the gene names and germline are mouse. The missing CDR3 end, 1 residue past where the read stops, is filled in from the germline J gene. The chain uses TRBV26 and TRBJ1-2; D may be TRBD1 (6 bases). The CDR3 spans 13 residues. CDR1 and CDR2 (germline): KGHPV, FQNQEV (reference sequence). Trimming took off 6 bases at V and 3 bases at J, with 11 bases between the two ends. The CDR3: CASSYRVDSDYTF. The CDR3 bases that were read are TGTGCCAGCAGCTACAGGGTGGACTCCGACTACACC.

To note about this clone: The listed genes are named as in mouse. The CDR3 end falls 1 residue outside the read, so it is completed with the germline J gene. This rearrangement joins TRBV29 to TRBJ2-7; tentatively, D is TRBD2 (5 bases). Between the trimmed V and J ends, which lost 3 bases and 5 bases, there was a span of 5 bases. Germline-derived CDR1 and CDR2 are MSHET and SYDVDS. This CDR3 is built from 11 residues. CDR3 in amino acids: CASSFGDEQYF. The sequenced CDR3 bases are TGTGCTAGCAGTTTTGGGGATGAACAGTAC.

With regard to this clone: The genes and germline here are from mouse. With the read ending 1 residue before the CDR3 end, the germline J gene is used to fill in that end. This sequence joins TRBV26 and TRBJ2-1; the D call may be TRBD1 or TRBD2 (5 bases each). The CDR3 sequence is 14 residues long. V was trimmed by 4 bases and J by 4 bases, leaving 11 bases between them. CDR1 is KGHPV and CDR2 is FQNQEV in the germline V gene (reference sequence). CDR3 loop: CASSPGTSYAEQFF. CDR3 DNA, as far as it was read: TGTGCCAGCAGTCCCGGGACCTCTTATGCTGAGCAGTTC.

Notes on this clone: All gene names here are mouse names. The read ends 1 residue shy of where the CDR3 ends; the end is completed using the germline J gene. This chain joins TRBV15 and TRBJ2-2; D call uncertain. Germline loops: CDR1 SGHND, CDR2 FRSKSL. The CDR3 loop spans 14 amino acids. Deletions cut 4 bases from V and 1 base from J, with 7 bases between. The CDR3 here is CASSSPENTGQLYF. The CDR3 DNA, read in part, is TGTGCCAGCAGTTCTCCTGAAAACACCGGGCAGCTCTAC. Supplemented by reference TRBV15 and TRBJ2-2, the full variable domain reads DAGVTQTPRHEVAEKGQTIILKCEPVSGHNDLFWYRQTKIQGLELLSYFRSKSLMEDGGAFKDRFKAEMLNSSFSTLKIQPTEPKDSAVYLCASSSPENTGQLYFGEGSKLTVL.

By share of the sample, this clone is large. Gene names and germline refer to mouse. The CDR3 end falls 1 residue outside the read, so it is completed with the germline J gene. The rearrangement links TRBV19 to TRBJ2-7; D perhaps matches TRBD1 (5 bases). CDR1 is FNHDT and CDR2 is SITEND in the germline V gene (reference sequence). Deletions cut 1 base from V and 5 bases from J, with 10 bases between. The CDR3 has 13 residues. CDR3: CASSIQGSNEQYF. Partial CDR3 DNA: TGTGCCAGCAGTATACAGGGAAGTAATGAACAGTAC.

This clone has a single count. Mouse germline and gene names are used. This CDR3 is CASSLTGGRNSPLYF. Partial CDR3 DNA: TGTGCCAGCAGTCTGACAGGGGGGAGGAATTCGCCCCTCTAC. The V gene is TRBV26, the J gene TRBJ1-6, with TRBD1 matching over 8 bases. The read ends 1 residue shy of where the CDR3 ends; the end is completed using the germline J gene. TRBJ1-6 qualifies as an ORF whose function is uncertain. Germline V lookup: CDR1 KGHPV, CDR2 FQNQEV (reference sequence). After removal of 2 bases from V and 7 bases from J, the junction contained 4 bases not matched to a gene. This CDR3 contains 15 residues.

By its share, this clone is medium-sized (0.01 to 0.1%). Germline and genes here are mouse. The read is 1 residue too short to cover the CDR3 end, so that end is filled in from the germline J gene. The chain has TRBV2 and TRBJ2-1; no clear D gene. CDR1 is LGHNA and CDR2 is YSYQKL in the germline V gene. Trimming left V 0 bases short and J 4 bases short, with 13 bases between. This CDR3 is 16 amino acids long. The CDR3 spells CASSQDRAGQYAEQFF. The part of the CDR3 DNA that was read is TGTGCCAGCAGCCAAGATAGGGCTGGCCAATATGCTGAGCAGTTC.

This clone was detected a few times. Genes here carry mouse names. The read gets to within 1 residue of the CDR3 end, and the germline J gene fills in the rest. The chain combines TRBV26 with TRBJ2-1, with TRBD2 matching 12 bases. Germline V gives CDR1 KGHPV, CDR2 FQNQEV (reference sequence). This CDR3 has 16 amino acids. J was trimmed by 5 bases and V by 2 bases; bases with no gene match: 4. The CDR3: CASSLEDWGGDAEQFF. The sequenced part of the CDR3 DNA is TGTGCCAGCAGTCTGGAGGACTGGGGGGGGGATGCTGAGCAGTTC.

Concerning this clone: Gene names refer to mouse genes. The observed sequence ends 1 residue before the CDR3 terminus, with the missing tail filled in from the germline J gene. The V and J genes are TRBV3 and TRBJ1-2; 7 bases are shared with TRBD1. The CDR3 contains 14 residues. Germline V gene lookup returns CDR1 SNHLY and CDR2 FYNGKV (reference sequence). With 3 bases clipped from V and 4 bases from J, the junction kept 5 bases outside the gene matches. This chain's CDR3 is CASSLRGRISDYTF. The CDR3 bases that were read are TGTGCCAGCAGCTTGAGGGGGCGCATCTCCGACTACACC.

To note about this clone: Gene names and germline refer to mouse. CDR3: CASSLRGARAETLYF. CDR3 DNA, as far as it was read: TGTGCCAGCTCTCTCAGGGGGGCGCGAGCAGAAACGCTGTAT. The chain couples TRBV12-2 to TRBJ2-3, with a tentative D call TRBD2 (7 bases). From the germline J gene comes the end of the CDR3, since the read stops 1 residue before it. The V gene lost 0 bases and the J gene lost 3 bases, with 12 bases spanning the gap. The CDR3 runs to 15 residues. Germline V gene data show CDR1 as SGHLS and CDR2 as HYDKME.

As regards this clone: Gene labels here are mouse ones. The observed sequence ends 1 residue before the CDR3 terminus, with the missing tail filled in from the germline J gene. V is TRBV3 and J is TRBJ1-5; possible D gene TRBD1, 5 bases. V was shortened by 8 bases and J by 0 bases, with 8 bases between the two germline ends. In germline, CDR1 is SNHLY, CDR2 FYNGKV (reference sequence). This CDR3 spans 13 amino acids. The CDR3 here is CASGRVNNQAPLF. The DNA read from the CDR3 is TGTGCCAGCGGCAGGGTTAACAACCAGGCTCCGCTT.

This clone qualifies as medium-sized. The genes and germline here are from mouse. The read ends 1 residue shy of where the CDR3 ends; the end is completed using the germline J gene. The chain joins TRBV3 to TRBJ2-1; possibly TRBD1 or TRBD2 for D (6 bases each). V was shortened by 0 bases and J by 6 bases, with 9 bases between the two germline ends. CDR3 length: 14 amino acids. Germline V lookup: CDR1 SNHLY, CDR2 FYNGKV (reference sequence). The CDR3 sequence: CASSLAEGGAEQFF. Incomplete CDR3 DNA: TGTGCCAGCAGCTTAGCGGAGGGGGGTGCTGAGCAGTTC.

This clone was counted a few times. Gene and germline names: mouse. The CDR3 extends 1 residue past the end of the read, so its final part is completed from the germline J gene. The V call is TRBV13-3, the J call TRBJ2-3; 7 bases map to TRBD1. CDR1 is NNHDY, CDR2 SYVADS, per germline. The trim removed 0 bases at V and 0 bases at J, leaving 1 base unmatched. This CDR3 comprises 15 residues. CDR3 amino acids: CASSDAQGSAETLYF. The sequenced CDR3 bases are TGTGCCAGCAGTGATGCACAGGGGAGTGCAGAAACGCTGTAT.

As to this clone: Genes and germline are mouse. The sequenced part of the CDR3 DNA is TGTGCCAGCAGTGATGCACCCCCAGACACCCAGTAC. Protein sequence: CASSDAPPDTQY. The whole CDR3 is CASSDAPPDTQYF. The V call is TRBV13-1, the J call TRBJ2-5; the D is unclear. Read coverage stops 1 residue before the CDR3 terminus; the germline J gene supplies the remainder. Germline V lookup: CDR1 NSHNY, CDR2 SYGAGN. V shed 0 bases and J shed 5 bases, with 7 bases lying between them. The CDR3 totals 13 residues.

Note on this clone: The gene names here belong to mouse. The read finishes 1 residue shy of the CDR3 end, and the germline J gene is used to complete it. The chain employs TRBV26 and TRBJ1-4; 8 bases are shared with TRBD1. The CDR3 loop spans 15 amino acids. The V gene's germline CDR1 is KGHPV and CDR2 FQNQEV (reference sequence). The ends lost 3 bases at V and 4 bases at J; junction bases unmatched: 4. The CDR3 loop reads CASSLGQGGNERLFF. The sequenced part of the CDR3 DNA is TGTGCCAGCAGTCTCGGACAGGGAGGCAACGAAAGATTATTT.

This clone ranks as large (0.1 to 1%). Germline and genes here are mouse. The read finishes 1 residue shy of the CDR3 end, and the germline J gene is used to complete it. V usage is TRBV14 and J usage is TRBJ1-2; the D gene is possibly TRBD1 (6 bases). Germline V CDR1 and CDR2: SGHDT, FRDEAV. The V end lost 5 bases, the J end lost 0 bases, and 11 bases lay between the germline ends. This CDR3 spans 14 amino acids. The covered CDR3 bases are TGTGCCAGCAGCACCGGGACAACAAACTCCGACTACACC. This translates into CASSTGTTNSDYT. The CDR3 as a whole reads CASSTGTTNSDYTF.

This clone occurred a few times. The germline and genes are mouse ones. The read stops 1 residue short of the end of the CDR3; the missing end is completed from the germline J gene. This chain connects TRBV31 to TRBJ2-7; D possibly corresponds to TRBD2 (7 bases). Trimming left V 0 bases short and J 7 bases short, with 10 bases between. The CDR3 has 12 amino acids. Germline V gene data show CDR1 as GKSSPN and CDR2 as SITVG. The DNA read from the CDR3 is TGTGCCTGGAGTCTAGAGGGGGGGGAACAGTAC. Residues: CAWSLEGGEQY. The full CDR3 reads CAWSLEGGEQYF.

This clone has only a few counts. Germline and genes: mouse. The read ends 1 residue shy of where the CDR3 ends; the end is completed using the germline J gene. This chain uses TRBV13-3 with TRBJ2-5; 10 nucleotides align to TRBD2. Losses at the gene ends were 5 bases for V and 4 bases for J; bases not matched to a gene: 4. CDR1 and CDR2 from the germline V gene are NNHDY and SYVADS. This CDR3 has 14 residues. The CDR3 protein is CASRGLGAKDTQYF. Partial CDR3 DNA: TGTGCCAGCAGAGGACTGGGGGCGAAAGACACCCAGTAC.

This clone was recorded a few times. Here the gene names and germline are mouse. The read stops 1 residue short of the end of the CDR3; the missing end is completed from the germline J gene. The V and J genes are TRBV2 and TRBJ2-5, with 7 bases aligning to TRBD2. The V segment lost 0 bases and the J segment 6 bases; nucleotides outside the gene matches: 3. The CDR3 extends over 14 amino acids. Looked up from germline, CDR1 is LGHNA and CDR2 is YSYQKL. The CDR3 DNA, read in part, is TGTGCCAGCAGCCAAGAAACTGGGGTGGACACCCAGTAC. Translated, it gives CASSQETGVDTQY. The full CDR3 sequence reads CASSQETGVDTQYF.

This clone has more than one count but fewer than ten. Gene names denote mouse genes. Coverage ceases 1 residue before the CDR3 finishes, and the germline J gene fills in the end. V gene TRBV13-2 combines with J gene TRBJ2-7; 10 bases match TRBD2. The CDR3 spans 15 residues. Germline V gives CDR1 NNHNN, CDR2 SYGAGS (reference sequence). J lost 4 bases, V lost 0 bases, and 4 bases had no gene match. CDR3 DNA, as far as it was read: TGTGCCAGCGGTGATGCGACTGGGGGGATATATGAACAGTAC. Its translation: CASGDATGGIYEQY. The entire CDR3 sequence reads CASGDATGGIYEQYF.

On this clone: The germline and genes are mouse ones. The CDR3 end lies 1 residue beyond the end of the read and is filled in from the germline J gene. The J gene is TRBJ1-1, the V gene TRBV26, with TRBD1 identical over 10 bases. V trimming: 7 bases; J trimming: 3 bases; junction bases outside the gene matches: 5. Germline CDR1 is KGHPV and CDR2 is FQNQEV (reference sequence). The CDR3 spans 14 residues. The part of the CDR3 DNA that was read is TGTGCCAGCACCAGGACAGGGGGTCACACAGAAGTCTTC. It is translated as CASTRTGGHTEVF. The full CDR3 protein reads CASTRTGGHTEVFF.